This T cell receptor (beta chain) derives from a study of blood T cell repertoires in COVID-19. Study information: Material from acute and convalescent COVID-19 was sourced from the United States, Italy and Spain. PBMCs, B-cell-depleted T cells, or T cells were the source of the cDNA or gDNA that made up the material.

Which cohort a participant joined came from the clinical history participants gave. V trimming: 3 bases; J trimming: 3 bases; junction bases outside the gene matches: 7. The CDR3 spans 15 residues. Germline V gene lookup returns CDR1 DFQATT and CDR2 SNEGSKA (reference sequence). In the authors' workflow: Scientists estimated how many nucleated cells there were by amplifying reference gene primers. Using immunoSEQ multiplex PCR, the repertoire was profiled, and TCRdb retains in-frame clones only, with some absent. V and J calls and clone size are copied from that table; D and trimming were computed from the DNA. The sample lists 220,000 or so clones, 70% to 85% occurring once. Comment on this clone: Distinct nucleotide sequences in the sample also encode this CDR3.

Sequencing was done on a sample of PBMCs or T cells enriched from blood (not recorded which). The TCR was taken from a woman aged 55-69 years who had recovered from COVID-19. V gene TRBV20-1 combines with J gene TRBJ1-5, with 8 positions matching TRBD1. CDR3 sequence reads: CSASPGTGFNQPQHF. The CDR3 DNA follows: TGCAGTGCTAGTCCCGGGACAGGATTCAATCAGCCCCAGCATTTT.